The following is a T cell receptor (beta chain) sequence with its context. Germline V gene lookup returns CDR1 MNHEY and CDR2 SVGAGI. This CDR3 spans 14 amino acids. Trimming removed 6 bases from V and 4 bases from J, with 12 bases in between. These data originate in a study of control samples from healthy donors and cancer patients. Here immunoSEQ multiplex PCR was the method, and the copy in TCRdb shows in-frame clones only, minus some. The data show roughly 170,000 clones, with more than 85% seen just once and approximately 2% held by the top ten. The sequence was collected from a woman aged 40-49 years in good health. The J gene is TRBJ1-4, the V gene TRBV6-5; TRBD1 is a possible D gene (5 bases). Sequencing used blood. CDR3 sequence reads: CASRGTVLNEKLFF. The CDR3 coding sequence is TGTGCCAGCAGAGGGACTGTTCTTAATGAAAAACTGTTTTTT.